This is a list of T cell receptor beta chains from one sample in a study of T cell responses to AZD1222 COVID-19 vaccine. Clones were sequenced by immunoSEQ multiplex PCR, and TCRdb holds only the in-frame ones, with some missing. Of some 150,000 clones listed, over 85% are singletons. Source: peripheral blood, taken 28 days after the second AZD1222 dose. These receptors were taken from an adult who received the AZD1222 COVID-19 vaccine. Each CDR3 is given with its conserved first and last residue. D genes are given only for firm matches. Size is omitted from some rows. Given values are once, few, many or a class for expanded clones.

D,V,size,J,length,DNA,CDR3
TRBD1,TRBV6-1,-,TRBJ1-2,16,TGTGCCAGCAGTGGGGGGACAGGGATGGCGGGATATGGCTACACCTTC,CASSGGTGMAGYGYTF
-,TRBV28,-,TRBJ2-1,16,TGTGCCAGCAGTTCTTTAGCGCAATACTCCTACAATGAGCAGTTCTTC,CASSSLAQYSYNEQFF
TRBD1,TRBV6-5,-,TRBJ1-2,13,TGTGCCACTCTGACAGGGAAAATTTATGGCTACACCTTC,CATLTGKIYGYTF
-,TRBV5-5,-,TRBJ1-5,15,TGTGCCAGCAGCTTGAGGCAGACTAGCAATCAGCCCCAGCATTTT,CASSLRQTSNQPQHF
TRBD1,TRBV4-3,-,TRBJ1-2,16,TGCGCCAGCAGCCAAGATCCGACAGGGGGCTGGTTTGGCTACACCTTC,CASSQDPTGGWFGYTF
-,TRBV30,once,TRBJ1-2,14,TGTGCCTGGAGCTCTAACGTCGATCGCTATGGCTACACCTTC,CAWSSNVDRYGYTF
-,TRBV14,-,TRBJ2-7,11,TGTGCCAGCAGCTACAACTACGAGCAGTACTTC,CASSYNYEQYF
-,TRBV27,-,TRBJ2-3,15,TGTGCCAGCTCCCCCCTGGGCGGGGAGACAGATACGCAGTATTTT,CASSPLGGETDTQYF
-,TRBV29-1,-,TRBJ2-1,15,TGCAGCGTTCTCGAAGGGAGAGTCTACTACAATGAGCAGTTCTTC,CSVLEGRVYYNEQFF
-,TRBV7-2,-,TRBJ2-5,14,TGTGCCAGCAGCTCCCAACGGGGACAAGAGACCCAGTACTTC,CASSSQRGQETQYF
-,TRBV4-3,-,TRBJ2-2,18,TGCGCCAGCAGCCAAGATAAGGATCGGCGGAGGAACACCGGGGAGCTGTTTTTT,CASSQDKDRRRNTGELFF
TRBD2,TRBV5-1,-,TRBJ2-7,16,TGCGCCAGCAGCTCCGCAATGGGACTAGCGTTCTACGAGCAGTACTTC,CASSSAMGLAFYEQYF
-,TRBV6-5,-,TRBJ2-3,15,TGTGCCAGCAGCTCTTCGGGACGGAGCACAGATACGCAGTATTTT,CASSSSGRSTDTQYF
-,TRBV2,-,TRBJ1-5,14,TGTGCCAGCAGTGCGCAGGGGAGGAATCAGCCCCAGCATTTT,CASSAQGRNQPQHF
TRBD1,TRBV28,-,TRBJ1-2,10,TGTGCCAGCGGGGGGGGACAGGAGAGATTC,CASGGGQERF
-,TRBV27,once,TRBJ2-3,13,TGTGCCAGCAGTTCAGGGGTCACAGATACGCAGTATTTT,CASSSGVTDTQYF
-,TRBV4-3,-,TRBJ2-7,17,TGCGCCAGCAGCCAAGATCGAAAAGGGGGTACCTCCTACGAGCAGTACTTC,CASSQDRKGGTSYEQYF
-,TRBV6-4,-,TRBJ2-1,16,TGTGCCAGCAGTCCCCAACCCTTGCGGGGAATCAATGAGCAGTTCTTC,CASSPQPLRGINEQFF
-,TRBV5-1,-,TRBJ1-1,14,TGCGCCAGCAAACAGGGCGTCCTGGACACTGAAGCTTTCTTT,CASKQGVLDTEAFF
TRBD2,TRBV5-1,few,TRBJ2-1,16,TGCGCCAGCAGCATACGGACTAGCGGGAGCTCAGATGAGCAGTTCTTC,CASSIRTSGSSDEQFF
-,TRBV4-1,once,TRBJ2-3,10,TGCGCCAGCAGCCAAGATCAGAAAGTTTTT,CASSQDQKVF
-,TRBV6-4,many,TRBJ2-3,15,TGTGCCAGCAGTGAGGGCCGGGGGAGCACAGATACGCAGTATTTT,CASSEGRGSTDTQYF
-,TRBV4-1,-,TRBJ2-7,16,TGCGCCAGCAGCCAAGATCCCTCTTGGCCCTATTACGAGCAGTACTTC,CASSQDPSWPYYEQYF
-,TRBV25-1,-,TRBJ2-1,12,TGTGCCAGCAGTGTCCCGAACCATGAGCAGTTCTTC,CASSVPNHEQFF
-,TRBV6-5,-,TRBJ1-3,13,TGTGCCAGCAGTCTGGTAGGGGGAAACACCATATATTTT,CASSLVGGNTIYF
TRBD2,TRBV6-5,-,TRBJ2-1,15,TGTGCCAGCAGTTACGGGACTAGCGGGAGTAATGAGCAGTTCTTC,CASSYGTSGSNEQFF
-,TRBV5-1,-,TRBJ1-2,16,TGCGCCAGCAGCTTGGAGGCAGGGCGCACAAACTATGGCTACACCTTC,CASSLEAGRTNYGYTF
-,TRBV2,-,TRBJ1-2,15,TGTGCCAGCAGTTACAGTGGCGGGGCTAACTATGGCTACACCTTC,CASSYSGGANYGYTF
TRBD2,TRBV4-2,-,TRBJ2-7,17,TGTGCCAGCAGCCAACTTTCGACTAGCGGGCTACCCTACGAGCAGTACTTC,CASSQLSTSGLPYEQYF